This passage covers 29 T cell receptor beta chains from one sample sequenced in a study of blood T cell repertoires in COVID-19 (dated by TCRdb to 2019 to 2021). The library was built by means of the immunoSEQ multiplex PCR assay. In its TCRdb copy, this immuneACCESS table keeps in-frame sequences only and misses some clones. Where compared with another copy, unresolved V genes explain less than half of these, and the others have no known cause. Counted in this sample were around 700,000 clones; 70% to 90% of them appeared once. Of the sample, roughly 0.25% is held by the ten largest clones. Sequenced: peripheral blood. These receptors came from a woman aged 18-29 years with acute or convalescent COVID-19.

V and J are TRBV7-2 and TRBJ1-2; 11 nucleotides agree with TRBD1. CDR3 length: 14 residues. CDR1 SGHTA and CDR2 FQGNSA come from the germline V gene. J was trimmed by 8 bases and V by 6 bases; bases with no gene match: 8. CDR3 bases: TGTGCCAGCAGTTCCGGGACAGGGGGTGGAGGCTACACCTTC. Protein product: CASSSGTGGGGYTF.

The chain links TRBV5-1 to TRBJ1-1, with 8 bases fitting TRBD1. From germline, CDR1 is SGHRS and CDR2 YFSETQ. The CDR3 totals 16 residues. V dropped 4 bases and J dropped 0; count of bases not matched to a gene: 8. CDR3 amino acids: CASSPRQGPMNTEAFF. In DNA form, the CDR3 reads TGCGCCAGCAGCCCCAGACAGGGGCCTATGAACACTGAAGCTTTCTTT.

J is TRBJ2-5 and V is TRBV27, with TRBD2 matching over 7 bases. Germline CDR1 and CDR2: MNHEY and SMNVEV (reference sequence). The CDR3 is 15 amino acids. V dropped 3 bases and J dropped 4; count of bases not matched to a gene: 8. The CDR3 region has the DNA TGTGCCAGCAGTTTGTGGGGGAGGGAGCGAGAGACCCAGTACTTC. Translated, it gives CASSLWGRERETQYF.

The chain is built from TRBV27 and TRBJ1-2; 7 bases are a match to TRBD1. The germline V gene has CDR1 MNHEY and CDR2 SMNVEV (reference sequence). The J segment lost 3 bases and the V segment lost 4 bases, leaving 8 bases of the junction unmatched. This CDR3 has 15 residues. The CDR3 nucleotides read TGTGCCAGCAGTTCCATGGACAGGCAGCACTATGGCTACACCTTC. Residues: CASSSMDRQHYGYTF.

V usage is TRBV9 and J usage is TRBJ1-2; D is perhaps TRBD1 (5 bases). The V and J ends lost 6 bases and 6 bases respectively, with 24 bases between them. CDR3 length equals 16 residues. From germline, CDR1 is SGDLS and CDR2 YYNGEE. The CDR3 bases are TGTGCCAGCACAGTGGGGGGAACCCGCTCGGGACATGGCTACACCTTC. Protein sequence: CASTVGGTRSGHGYTF.

This chain joins TRBV5-1 and TRBJ1-2; 11 nucleotides line up with TRBD1. V lost 4 bases to trimming and J lost 0 bases; unmatched junction nucleotides: 8. The V gene's germline CDR1 is SGHRS and CDR2 YFSETQ. This CDR3 is built from 17 residues. The CDR3 loop reads CASSRSGQGGANYGYTF. The DNA for the CDR3 is TGCGCCAGCAGCAGATCGGGACAGGGGGGAGCTAACTATGGCTACACCTTC.

The chain couples TRBV7-2 to TRBJ2-3, with a tentative D call TRBD2 (6 bases). Germline V gene data show CDR1 as SGHTA and CDR2 as FQGNSA. The CDR3 sequence is 14 residues long. The germline V and J ends were trimmed by 3 bases and 2 bases, with 9 bases remaining between them. CDR3 sequence: CASSLTGVTDTQYF. CDR3 DNA sequence: TGTGCCAGCAGCTTGACGGGGGTCACAGATACGCAGTATTTT.

The chain couples TRBV7-2 to TRBJ2-1, with 10 bases identical to TRBD2. From germline, CDR1 is SGHTA and CDR2 FQGNSA. The CDR3 length is 14 residues. The J segment lost 5 bases and the V segment lost 5 bases, leaving 3 bases of the junction unmatched. This CDR3 reads CASSQSGGDNEQFF. CDR3 in DNA: TGTGCCAGCAGCCAGAGCGGGGGGGACAATGAGCAGTTCTTC.

The table lists this clone with a count of one. V and J are TRBV3-1 (or the pseudogene TRBV3-2) and TRBJ2-3; 15 bases fit TRBD2. CDR3 length equals 16 residues. Germline V gene sequence: CDR1 LGHDT, CDR2 YNNKEL (reference sequence). V dropped 5 bases and J dropped 6; count of bases not matched to a gene: 6. The CDR3, as DNA: TGTGCCAGCAGCACCCGGACTAGCGGGGGGGGTGATACGCAGTATTTT. It specifies CASSTRTSGGGDTQYF.

In this sample, this clone turned up once. The rearrangement joins TRBV11-1 to TRBJ1-6, with unresolved D. Germline V CDR1 and CDR2: SGHAT, FQDESV (reference sequence). This CDR3 region has 14 residues. The germline V and J ends were trimmed by 5 bases and 10 bases, with 15 bases remaining between them. The CDR3 spells CASSPGMSESPLHF. DNA for the CDR3: TGTGCCAGCAGCCCTGGTATGAGCGAATCACCCCTCCACTTT.

The chain combines TRBV3-1 (or the pseudogene TRBV3-2) with TRBJ1-1; D call uncertain. Germline CDR1 reads LGHDT; CDR2 reads YNNKEL (reference sequence). The CDR3 loop spans 12 amino acids. The V gene lost 6 bases and the J gene lost 4 bases, with 9 bases spanning the gap. CDR3 region: CASRQRGTEAFF. In DNA form, the CDR3 reads TGTGCCAGCAGGCAGCGGGGCACTGAAGCTTTCTTT.

As DNA, the CDR3 is TGTGCCAGCAGCTTTTCGGGGACTAGCGATTACAATGAGCAGTTCTTC. Translated, it gives CASSFSGTSDYNEQFF. The chain links TRBV13 to TRBJ2-1, with 10 bases identical to TRBD2. V was pared by 3 bases and J by 4 bases, with 6 bases of the junction left unmatched. In germline, CDR1 is PRHDT, CDR2 FYEKMQ (reference sequence). The length of the CDR3 is 16 residues.

The genes are TRBV28 and TRBJ1-2, with 8 bases that match TRBD1. The germline V gene encodes CDR1 MDHEN and CDR2 SYDVKM. V trimming: 2 bases; J trimming: 3 bases; junction bases outside the gene matches: 5. The CDR3 consists of 15 residues. CDR3 residues: CASSLGTRGHYGYTF. CDR3 coding DNA: TGTGCCAGCAGTTTAGGGACCAGGGGGCACTATGGCTACACCTTC.

This sequence joins TRBV19 and TRBJ1-1; possibly TRBD1 for D (6 bases). The CDR3 extends over 16 amino acids. CDR1 is LNHDA, CDR2 SQIVND, per germline (reference sequence). The V and J ends lost 10 bases and 0 bases respectively, with 21 bases between them. CDR3 nucleotides: TGTGCCACTTCATTAGAGGCAACAGGGATGAACACTGAAGCTTTCTTT. Residues: CATSLEATGMNTEAFF.

The genes are TRBV24-1 and TRBJ2-3; TRBD1 matches at 7 bases. The V and J ends lost 3 bases and 2 bases, in that order; junction bases with no gene match: 10. Germline CDR1 reads KGHDR; CDR2 reads SFDVKD. This CDR3 is built from 17 residues. CDR3 DNA sequence: TGTGCCACCAGTGATGTCCTCGACAGGGTAAACACAGATACGCAGTATTTT. This codes for CATSDVLDRVNTDTQYF.

The sample holds a few counts of this clone. This chain links TRBV5-3 with TRBJ2-7; maybe TRBD2 (6 bases). TRBV5-3 qualifies as an ORF whose function is uncertain. The V gene lost 4 bases and the J gene lost 9 bases, with 11 bases spanning the gap. The CDR3 runs to 11 residues. As DNA, the CDR3 is TGTGCCAGAAGCCCCCCCGGGGGGCAGTACTTC. Amino acids: CARSPPGGQYF.

CDR3 loop: CASGNFRGVYSNQPQHF. The CDR3 DNA reads TGTGCCAGTGGTAACTTCCGGGGAGTTTATAGCAATCAGCCCCAGCATTTT. The chain is built from TRBV19 and TRBJ1-5; no firm D call. Looked up from germline, CDR1 is LNHDA and CDR2 is SQIVND (reference sequence). Trimming took off 8 bases at V and 0 bases at J, with 20 bases between the two ends. The CDR3 is 17 amino acids.

The V and J genes are TRBV28 and TRBJ1-1, with 7 bases lining up with TRBD1. The CDR3 runs to 16 residues. J was trimmed by 1 base and V by 3 bases; bases with no gene match: 8. Per the germline V gene, CDR1 is MDHEN and CDR2 is SYDVKM. This CDR3 reads CASSFGSGGANTEAFF. The DNA of the CDR3 is TGTGCCAGCAGTTTTGGGTCAGGGGGAGCGAACACTGAAGCTTTCTTT.

V gene TRBV11-2 combines with J gene TRBJ2-3; D possibly corresponds to TRBD2 (6 bases). This CDR3 is 16 amino acids long. CDR1 SGHAT and CDR2 FQNNGV come from the germline V gene. Trimming shortened V by 6 bases and J by 3 bases, and 19 bases separated the two germline ends. The CDR3 nucleotides are TGTGCCAGCAGAACCCTCTCGGCGGGGATGACAGATACGCAGTATTTT. Its protein product is CASRTLSAGMTDTQYF.

J is TRBJ2-2 and V is TRBV19, with a tentative D call TRBD1 (6 bases). Germline CDR1 reads LNHDA; CDR2 reads SQIVND (reference sequence). The V end was cut by 8 bases, the J end by 0 bases, with 7 bases between. This CDR3 region has 13 residues. The DNA for the CDR3 is TGTGCCAGTGGGGGCGCGAACACCGGGGAGCTGTTTTTT. It encodes CASGGANTGELFF.

This CDR3 reads CASSPEGTGLGELFF. In nucleotides, the CDR3 is TGCGCCAGCAGCCCCGAAGGTACAGGGCTCGGGGAACTGTTTTTT. This chain links TRBV5-1 with TRBJ1-4; weak D call: TRBD1 (6 bases). Germline loops: CDR1 SGHRS, CDR2 YFSETQ. V was clipped by 4 bases and J by 12 bases, with 22 bases between them. This CDR3 is built from 15 residues.

The chain recombines TRBV14 with TRBJ1-5, with D tentatively TRBD1 (5 bases). V dropped 0 bases and J dropped 4 bases, with 7 bases sitting between them. Looked up from germline, CDR1 is SGHDN and CDR2 is FVKESK. CDR3 length equals 14 residues. In DNA form, the CDR3 reads TGTGCCAGCAGCCAAGATGCAGGGAATCAGCCCCAGCATTTT. It translates to CASSQDAGNQPQHF.

The chain has TRBV3-1 (or the pseudogene TRBV3-2) and TRBJ2-2; D is uncertain. CDR3 length: 11 amino acids. Between the trimmed V and J ends, which lost 9 bases and 5 bases, there was a span of 7 bases. The V gene's germline CDR1 is LGHDT and CDR2 YNNKEL (reference sequence). The CDR3 sequence: CASSVTGELFF. The CDR3 DNA reads TGTGCCAGTTCAGTGACCGGGGAGCTGTTTTTT.

The chain combines TRBV9 with TRBJ2-1; 13 nucleotides line up with TRBD2. The CDR3 consists of 17 residues. The V and J ends lost 4 bases and 10 bases, in that order; junction bases with no gene match: 14. Germline V gene lookup returns CDR1 SGDLS and CDR2 YYNGEE. CDR3 loop: CASSLTSGGAFPTEQFF. Written as DNA, the CDR3 is TGTGCCAGCAGCCTCACTAGCGGGGGGGCTTTTCCCACGGAGCAGTTCTTC.

The rearrangement uses TRBV4-1 and TRBJ2-7, with D maybe TRBD1 (6 bases). V gave up 1 base and J gave up 5 bases, with 12 bases separating them. The CDR3 extends over 14 amino acids. The V gene's germline CDR1 is MGHRA and CDR2 YSYEKL. Here the CDR3 reads CASSQVSGANEQYF. Here the CDR3 DNA reads TGCGCCAGCAGCCAAGTCTCAGGGGCCAACGAGCAGTACTTC.

This chain uses TRBV2 with TRBJ2-3; 7 positions match TRBD1. Germline V gene lookup returns CDR1 SNHLY and CDR2 FYNNEI. This CDR3 is 15 amino acids long. Losses at the gene ends were 6 bases for V and 3 bases for J; bases not matched to a gene: 9. The chain's CDR3 is CASSTRQGRTDTQYF. The CDR3 DNA reads TGTGCCAGCAGCACACGACAGGGTAGGACAGATACGCAGTATTTT. The variable domain in full, with the rest retrieved from reference TRBV2 and TRBJ2-3, is EPEVTQTPSHQVTQMGQEVILRCVPISNHLYFYWYRQILGQKVEFLVSFYNNEISEKSEIFDDQFSVERPDGSNFTLKIRSTKLEDSAMYFCASSTRQGRTDTQYFGPGTRLTVL.

This clone was observed once. The chain is built from TRBV19 and TRBJ2-3; 9 bases agree with TRBD1. The CDR3 loop spans 14 amino acids. Germline V gene lookup returns CDR1 LNHDA and CDR2 SQIVND (reference sequence). V shed 3 bases, J shed 5 bases, and the junction held 3 bases outside the gene matches. The CDR3 coding sequence is TGTGCCAGTAGTATTAAGGGACAGGGAGATACGCAGTATTTT. It encodes CASSIKGQGDTQYF.

The genes are TRBV5-5 and TRBJ1-1; D unclear. V was cut by 0 bases and J by 5 bases, with 17 bases left in between. CDR1 and CDR2 from the germline V gene are SGHKS and YYEKEE (reference sequence). The CDR3 covers 16 residues. The CDR3 DNA follows: TGTGCCAGCAGCTTGGAGTGGCGGGCGGCGGGGACTGAAGCTTTCTTT. This codes for CASSLEWRAAGTEAFF.

The chain employs TRBV19 and TRBJ2-7; 11 positions agree with TRBD2. Germline V CDR1 and CDR2: LNHDA, SQIVND (reference sequence). This CDR3 spans 15 amino acids. V lost 4 bases to trimming and J lost 0 bases; unmatched junction nucleotides: 2. DNA for the CDR3: TGTGCCAGTAGTACTAGCGGGGGGTCCTCCTACGAGCAGTACTTC. Translating it yields CASSTSGGSSYEQYF.